This passage covers 3 T cell receptor beta chains from one sample sequenced in a study of T cells in Graves' hyperthyroidism and ophthalmopathy (dated by TCRdb to the late 2010s). Library preparation employed multiplex PCR. The run used an Illumina HiSeq 2000. TCR beta CDR3 regions were amplified from RNA transcripts. The first round of RT-PCR for the TCR CDR3 was performed with the HTBI primer set and the Qiagen OneStep RT-PCR kit. TCRdb itself trimmed the public reads at Q25 with fastp, ran MiXCR and retained productive beta chains. Identical CDR3 proteins give one entry, which carries the most common genes and DNA. The sample table lists roughly 640,000 distinct CDR3 sequences, about 16% of them with a count of one. Around 3.5% of the sample goes to the ten largest clones. Sample: blood. All receptors come from a woman in her thirties or forties with Graves' ophthalmopathy.

This clonotype turned up a few times. The chain carries TRBV28 and TRBJ2-7, with 7 positions matching TRBD2. CDR1 is MDHEN and CDR2 is SYDVKM in the germline V gene. CDR3 length: 14 amino acids. Trimming took 5 bases from V and 5 from J; bases not matched to a gene: 9. Here the CDR3 reads CASSSVTSYHEQYF. DNA for the CDR3: TGTGCCAGCAGTAGTGTGACTAGCTACCACGAGCAGTACTTC. The full variable domain, rest sourced from reference TRBV28 and TRBJ2-7, is DVKVTQSSRYLVKRTGEKVFLECVQDMDHENMFWYRQDPGLGLRLIYFSYDVKMKEKGDIPEGYSVSREKKERFSLILESASTNQTSMYLCASSSVTSYHEQYFGPGTRLTVT.

This clonotype was counted ten times or more. V is TRBV30 and J is TRBJ1-3, with D hard to call. V was trimmed by 2 bases and J by 0 bases, leaving 11 bases between them. CDR1 and CDR2 (germline): GTSNPN, SVGIG (reference sequence). The CDR3 length is 15 residues. The CDR3 DNA is TGTGCCTGGAGTCCGGCGGCGAGCTCTGGAAACACCATATATTTT. This sequence encodes CAWSPAASSGNTIYF.

The chain recombines TRBV4-1 with TRBJ2-3; D unresolved. CDR3 length: 15 residues. The germline gives CDR1 MGHRA, CDR2 YSYEKL. With 7 bases removed from V and 0 bases from J, the gap between germline ends came to 14 bases. The CDR3 region is CASTNRHDSTDTQYF. The DNA of the CDR3 is TGCGCCAGCACCAACAGACACGACAGCACAGATACGCAGTATTTT.